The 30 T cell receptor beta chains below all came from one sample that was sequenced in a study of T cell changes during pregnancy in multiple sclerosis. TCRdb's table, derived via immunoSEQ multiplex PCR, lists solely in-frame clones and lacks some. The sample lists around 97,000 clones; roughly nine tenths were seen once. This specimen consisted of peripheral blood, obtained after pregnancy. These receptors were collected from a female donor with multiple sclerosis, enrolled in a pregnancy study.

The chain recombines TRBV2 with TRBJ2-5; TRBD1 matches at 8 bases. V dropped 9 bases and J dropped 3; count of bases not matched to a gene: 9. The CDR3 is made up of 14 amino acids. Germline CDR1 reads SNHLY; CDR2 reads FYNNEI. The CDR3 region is CARAGQVGEETQYF. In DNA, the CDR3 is TGTGCCAGGGCGGGACAGGTTGGGGAAGAGACCCAGTACTTC.

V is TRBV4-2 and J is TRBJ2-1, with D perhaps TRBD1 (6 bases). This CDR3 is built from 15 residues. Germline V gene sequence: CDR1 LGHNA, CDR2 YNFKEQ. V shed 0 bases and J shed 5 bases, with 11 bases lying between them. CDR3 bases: TGTGCCAGCAGCCAAGATTACAGGGCTAACAATGAGCAGTTCTTC. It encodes CASSQDYRANNEQFF.

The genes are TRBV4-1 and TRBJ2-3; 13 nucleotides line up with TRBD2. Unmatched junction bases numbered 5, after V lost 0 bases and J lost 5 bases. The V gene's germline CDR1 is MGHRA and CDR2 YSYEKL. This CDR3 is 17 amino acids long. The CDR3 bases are TGCGCCAGCAGCCAAGAAACTAGCGGGAGGGCTCTAGATACGCAGTATTTT. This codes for CASSQETSGRALDTQYF.

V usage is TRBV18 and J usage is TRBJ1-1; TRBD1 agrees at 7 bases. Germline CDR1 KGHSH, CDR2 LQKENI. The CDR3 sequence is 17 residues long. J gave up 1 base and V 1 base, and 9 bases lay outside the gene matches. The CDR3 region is CASSPRRKDRQNTEAFF. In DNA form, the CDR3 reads TGTGCCAGCTCACCACGGCGGAAGGACAGGCAGAACACTGAAGCTTTCTTT.

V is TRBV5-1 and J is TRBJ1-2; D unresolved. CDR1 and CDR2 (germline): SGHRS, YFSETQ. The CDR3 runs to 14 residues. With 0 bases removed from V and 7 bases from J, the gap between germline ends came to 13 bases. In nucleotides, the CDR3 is TGCGCCAGCAGCTTGGATGAGGCCGCTCCTGGCTACACCTTC. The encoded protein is CASSLDEAAPGYTF.

CDR3 amino acids: CASSVGGSTDTQYF. Written as DNA, the CDR3 is TGTGCCAGCAGCGTAGGCGGGTCCACAGATACGCAGTATTTT. The chain recombines TRBV9 with TRBJ2-3; perhaps TRBD2 as D (5 bases). The length of the CDR3 is 14 residues. The germline V gene has CDR1 SGDLS and CDR2 YYNGEE. Trimming removed 0 bases from V and 2 bases from J, with 7 bases in between.

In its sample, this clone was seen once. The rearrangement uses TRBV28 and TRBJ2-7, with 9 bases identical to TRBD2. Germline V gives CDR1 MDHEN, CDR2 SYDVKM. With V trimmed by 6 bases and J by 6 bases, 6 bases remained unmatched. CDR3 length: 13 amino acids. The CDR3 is CASRLAGPSEQYF. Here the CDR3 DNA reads TGTGCCAGCAGGCTAGCGGGACCCAGCGAGCAGTACTTC.

The CDR3: CASSTLAGVQETQYF. The CDR3 nucleotides are TGTGCCAGCAGTACATTAGCGGGAGTGCAAGAGACCCAGTACTTC. The chain combines TRBV6-1 with TRBJ2-5; 9 bases fit TRBD2. CDR3 size: 15 residues. The ends lost 5 bases at V and 2 bases at J; junction bases unmatched: 6. Germline assignment: CDR1 MNHNS and CDR2 SASEGT.

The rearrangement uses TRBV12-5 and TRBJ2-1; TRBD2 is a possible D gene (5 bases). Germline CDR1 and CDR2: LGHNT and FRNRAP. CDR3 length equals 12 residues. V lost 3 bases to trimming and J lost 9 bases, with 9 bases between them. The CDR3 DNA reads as TGTGCTAGTGGTTTACCTGGAGGTGAGCAGTTCTTC. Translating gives CASGLPGGEQFF.

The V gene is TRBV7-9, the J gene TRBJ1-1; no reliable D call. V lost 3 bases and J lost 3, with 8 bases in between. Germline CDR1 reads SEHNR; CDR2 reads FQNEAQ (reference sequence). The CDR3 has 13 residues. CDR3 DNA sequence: TGTGCCAGCAGCTTCGGCCGGGACACTGAAGCTTTCTTT. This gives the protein CASSFGRDTEAFF. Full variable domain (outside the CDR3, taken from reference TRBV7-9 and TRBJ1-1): DTGVSQNPRHKITKRGQNVTFRCDPISEHNRLYWYRQTLGQGPEFLTYFQNEAQLEKSRLLSDRFSAERPKGSFSTLEIQRTEQGDSAMYLCASSFGRDTEAFFGQGTRLTVV.

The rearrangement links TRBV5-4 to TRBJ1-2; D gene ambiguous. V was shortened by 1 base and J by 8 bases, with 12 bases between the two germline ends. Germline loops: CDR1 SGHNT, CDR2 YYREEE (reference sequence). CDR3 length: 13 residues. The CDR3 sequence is CASSLKEALGYTF. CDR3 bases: TGTGCCAGCAGCTTGAAGGAGGCGTTGGGCTACACCTTC.

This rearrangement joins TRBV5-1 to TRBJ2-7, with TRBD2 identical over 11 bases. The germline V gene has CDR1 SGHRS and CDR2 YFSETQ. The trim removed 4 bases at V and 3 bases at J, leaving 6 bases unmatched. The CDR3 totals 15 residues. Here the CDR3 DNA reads TGCGCCAGCAGCCACATACTAGCGGGAGACTACGAGCAGTACTTC. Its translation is CASSHILAGDYEQYF.

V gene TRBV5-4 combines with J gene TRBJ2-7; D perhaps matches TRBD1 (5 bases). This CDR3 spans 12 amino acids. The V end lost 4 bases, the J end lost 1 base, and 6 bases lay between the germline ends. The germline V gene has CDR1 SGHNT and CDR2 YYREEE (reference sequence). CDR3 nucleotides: TGTGCCAGCAGCCCAGGGTCCTACGAGCAGTACTTC. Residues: CASSPGSYEQYF. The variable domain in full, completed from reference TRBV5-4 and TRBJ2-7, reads ETGVTQSPTHLIKTRGQQVTLRCSSQSGHNTVSWYQQALGQGPQFIFQYYREEENGRGNFPPRFSGLQFPNYSSELNVNALELDDSALYLCASSPGSYEQYFGPGTRLTVT.

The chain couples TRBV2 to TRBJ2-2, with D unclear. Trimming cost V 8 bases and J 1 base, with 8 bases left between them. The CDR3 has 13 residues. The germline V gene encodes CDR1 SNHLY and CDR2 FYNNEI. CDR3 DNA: TGTGCCAGCGACTTACTGAACACCGGGGAGCTGTTTTTT. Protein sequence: CASDLLNTGELFF.

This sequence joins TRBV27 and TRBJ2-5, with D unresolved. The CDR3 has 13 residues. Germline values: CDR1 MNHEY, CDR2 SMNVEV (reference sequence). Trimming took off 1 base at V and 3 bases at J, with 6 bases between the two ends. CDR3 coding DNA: TGTGCCAGCAGTTTATTACGGGAAGAGACCCAGTACTTC. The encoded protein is CASSLLREETQYF.

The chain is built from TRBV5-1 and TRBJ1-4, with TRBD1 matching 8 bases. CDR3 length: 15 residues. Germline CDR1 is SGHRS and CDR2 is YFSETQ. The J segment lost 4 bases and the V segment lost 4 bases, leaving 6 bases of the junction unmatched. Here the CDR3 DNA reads TGCGCCAGCAGCCCTTTCGGACAGGGTAATGAAAAACTGTTTTTT. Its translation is CASSPFGQGNEKLFF.

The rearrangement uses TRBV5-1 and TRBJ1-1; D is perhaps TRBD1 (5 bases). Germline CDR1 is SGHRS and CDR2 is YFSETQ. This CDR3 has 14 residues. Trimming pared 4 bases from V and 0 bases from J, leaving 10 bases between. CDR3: CASSPGLVNTEAFF. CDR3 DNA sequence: TGCGCCAGCAGCCCAGGGCTGGTGAACACTGAAGCTTTCTTT.

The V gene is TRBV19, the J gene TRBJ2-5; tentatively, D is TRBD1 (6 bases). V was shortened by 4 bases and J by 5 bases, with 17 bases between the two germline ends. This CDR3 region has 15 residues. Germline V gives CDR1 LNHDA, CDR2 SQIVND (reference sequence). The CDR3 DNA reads TGTGCCAGTAGTAGGGAGAACAGGGACGCCGAGACCCAGTACTTC. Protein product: CASSRENRDAETQYF.

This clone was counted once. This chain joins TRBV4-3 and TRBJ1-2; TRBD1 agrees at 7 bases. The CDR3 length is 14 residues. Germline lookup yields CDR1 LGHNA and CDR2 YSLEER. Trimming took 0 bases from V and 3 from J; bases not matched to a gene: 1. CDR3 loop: CASSQDRGDYGYTF. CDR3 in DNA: TGCGCCAGCAGCCAAGACAGGGGGGACTATGGCTACACCTTC.

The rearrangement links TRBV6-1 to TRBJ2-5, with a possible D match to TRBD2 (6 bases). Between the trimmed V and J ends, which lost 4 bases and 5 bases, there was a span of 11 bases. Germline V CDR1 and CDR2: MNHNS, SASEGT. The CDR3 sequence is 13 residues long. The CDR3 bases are TGTGCCAGCAGTGGGGGGGTTTGGGAGACCCAGTACTTC. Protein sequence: CASSGGVWETQYF.

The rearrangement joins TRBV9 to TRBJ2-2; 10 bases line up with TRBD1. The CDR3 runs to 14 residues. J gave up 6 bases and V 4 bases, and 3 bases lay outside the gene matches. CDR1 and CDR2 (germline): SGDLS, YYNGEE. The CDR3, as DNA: TGTGCCAGCAGCCGGACAGGGGGGGCCGGGGAGCTGTTTTTT. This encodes CASSRTGGAGELFF. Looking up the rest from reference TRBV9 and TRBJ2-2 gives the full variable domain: DSGVTQTPKHLITATGQRVTLRCSPRSGDLSVYWYQQSLDQGLQFLIQYYNGEERAKGNILERFSAQQFPDLHSELNLSSLELGDSALYFCASSRTGGAGELFFGEGSRLTVL.

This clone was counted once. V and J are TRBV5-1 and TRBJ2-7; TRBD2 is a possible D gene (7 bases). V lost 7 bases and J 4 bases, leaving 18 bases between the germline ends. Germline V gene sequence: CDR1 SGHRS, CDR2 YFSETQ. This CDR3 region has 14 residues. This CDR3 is CASGGGGRNYEQYF. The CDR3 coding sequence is TGCGCCAGCGGGGGAGGGGGGAGAAATTACGAGCAGTACTTC.

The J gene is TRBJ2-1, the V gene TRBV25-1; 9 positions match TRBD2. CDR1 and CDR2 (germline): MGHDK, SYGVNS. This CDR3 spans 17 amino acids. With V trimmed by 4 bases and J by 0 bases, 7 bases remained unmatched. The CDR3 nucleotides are TGTGCCAGCAGTGGGGTAGCGGGAGTTCCCTCCTACAATGAGCAGTTCTTC. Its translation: CASSGVAGVPSYNEQFF.

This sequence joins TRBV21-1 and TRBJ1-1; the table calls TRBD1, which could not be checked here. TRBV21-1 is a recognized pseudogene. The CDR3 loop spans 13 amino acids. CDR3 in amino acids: CASSIDTRSEAFF. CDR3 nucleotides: TGTGCCAGCAGTATCGACACTCGTAGTGAAGCTTTCTTT.

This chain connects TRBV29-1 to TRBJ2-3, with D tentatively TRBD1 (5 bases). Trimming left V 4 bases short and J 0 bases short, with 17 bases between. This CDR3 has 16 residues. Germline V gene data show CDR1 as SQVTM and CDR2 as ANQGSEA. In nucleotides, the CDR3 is TGCAGCGTTGCGTGGGGCCATGATTATAGCACAGATACGCAGTATTTT. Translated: CSVAWGHDYSTDTQYF.

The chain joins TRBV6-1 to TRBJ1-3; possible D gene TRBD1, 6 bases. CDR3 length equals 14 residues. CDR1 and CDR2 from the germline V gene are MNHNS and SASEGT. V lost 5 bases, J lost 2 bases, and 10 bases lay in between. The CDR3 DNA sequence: TGTGCCAGCAGTACAGGGCCGACTGGAAACACCATATATTTT. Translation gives CASSTGPTGNTIYF.

In DNA form, the CDR3 reads TGCGCCAGCAGCCAACAGACTACAGATACGCAGTATTTT. Its translation is CASSQQTTDTQYF. V is TRBV4-3 and J is TRBJ2-3; D is uncertain. Trimming cost V 2 bases and J 3 bases, with 6 bases left between them. The CDR3 has 13 amino acids. Germline assignment: CDR1 LGHNA and CDR2 YSLEER.

CDR3 sequence: CASSLLGLSTDTQYF. CDR3 in DNA: TGTGCCAGCAGTTTATTGGGACTTAGCACAGATACGCAGTATTTT. This chain uses TRBV27 with TRBJ2-3, with D possibly matching TRBD2 (6 bases). Looked up from germline, CDR1 is MNHEY and CDR2 is SMNVEV (reference sequence). V lost 1 base and J lost 0, with 8 bases in between. This CDR3 region has 15 residues.

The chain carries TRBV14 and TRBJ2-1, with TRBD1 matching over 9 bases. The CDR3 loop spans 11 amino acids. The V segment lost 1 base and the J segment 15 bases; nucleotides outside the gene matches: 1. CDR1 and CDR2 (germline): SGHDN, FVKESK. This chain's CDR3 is CASSQGQGGFF. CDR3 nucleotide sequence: TGTGCCAGCAGCCAAGGACAGGGGGGGTTCTTC.

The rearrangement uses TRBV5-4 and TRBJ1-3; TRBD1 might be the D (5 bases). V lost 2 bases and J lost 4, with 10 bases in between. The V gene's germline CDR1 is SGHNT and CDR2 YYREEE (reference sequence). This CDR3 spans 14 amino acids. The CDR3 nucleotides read TGTGCCAGCAGCTTACGGGGGAACGGAAACACCATATATTTT. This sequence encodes CASSLRGNGNTIYF.